What follows describes a single TCR beta chain. Its antigen is undetermined. These data originate in a study of T cell responses to AZD1222 COVID-19 vaccine. Study-wide points: Epitopes outside B.1.351 and B.1.1.7 mutated regions reportedly drew nearly half of spike TCRs. Baseline testing showed seropositivity in only a handful of AZD1222 recipients.

Method: immunoSEQ multiplex PCR; TCRdb's copy keeps in-frame clones and lacks some. The sample lists 95,000 to 150,000 clones, about 87% occurring once. This CDR3 has 13 amino acids. Per germline, CDR1 SGHTA and CDR2 FQGTGA. The ends lost 4 bases at V and 8 bases at J; junction bases unmatched: 4. V and J are TRBV7-3 and TRBJ1-2, with 10 bases matching TRBD1. The clonotype was recovered from an adult in good health. The input for sequencing was peripheral blood, taken on day 0 of AZD1222 vaccination. CDR3 loop: CASSSTGGEGYTF. For the CDR3, the DNA is TGTGCCAGCAGCTCGACAGGGGGCGAAGGCTACACCTTC.